The subject of this entry is one TCR beta chain. This sample is drawn from a study of blood T cell repertoires in COVID-19. Across the whole study: Samples taken during acute and convalescent COVID-19 were collected in the United States, Italy and Spain.

The study recruited people aged 18 to 89 years across 20 to 30 US areas. TCRdb's copy holds only in-frame clones and misses some; the assay was immunoSEQ multiplex PCR. The data show roughly 170,000 clones, 84% seen once. The CDR3 covers 15 residues. Germline V gene lookup returns CDR1 SGDLS and CDR2 YYNGEE. The trim removed 1 base at V and 1 base at J, leaving 1 base unmatched. The gene calls are TRBV9 and TRBJ2-5; TRBD1 matches at 10 bases. Input material: PBMCs or T cells enriched from blood (not recorded which). The sequence derives from a middle-aged man who had recovered from COVID-19. The CDR3 DNA follows: TGTGCCAGCAGCGTAAGACAGGGGGCCCAAGAGACCCAGTACTTC. Amino acid sequence: CASSVRQGAQETQYF. Full variable domain (rest looked up from reference TRBV9 and TRBJ2-5): DSGVTQTPKHLITATGQRVTLRCSPRSGDLSVYWYQQSLDQGLQFLIQYYNGEERAKGNILERFSAQQFPDLHSELNLSSLELGDSALYFCASSVRQGAQETQYFGPGTRLLVL.